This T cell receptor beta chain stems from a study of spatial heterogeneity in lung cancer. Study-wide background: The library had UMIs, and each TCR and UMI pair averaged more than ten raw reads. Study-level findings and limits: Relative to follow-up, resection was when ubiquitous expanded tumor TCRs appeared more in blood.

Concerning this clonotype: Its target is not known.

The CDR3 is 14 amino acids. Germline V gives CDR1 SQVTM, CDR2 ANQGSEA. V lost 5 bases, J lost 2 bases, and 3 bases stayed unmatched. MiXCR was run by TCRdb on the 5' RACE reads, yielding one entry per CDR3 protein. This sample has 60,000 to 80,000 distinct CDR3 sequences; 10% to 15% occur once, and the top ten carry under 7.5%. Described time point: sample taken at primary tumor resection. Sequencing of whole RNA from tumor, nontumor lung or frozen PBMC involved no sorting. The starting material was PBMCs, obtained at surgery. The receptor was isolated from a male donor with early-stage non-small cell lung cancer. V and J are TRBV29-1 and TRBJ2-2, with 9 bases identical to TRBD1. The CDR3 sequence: CSVRQGVNTGELFF. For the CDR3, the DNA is TGCAGCGTTCGACAGGGGGTTAACACCGGGGAGCTGTTTTTT.